This T cell receptor beta chain comes out of a study of radiotherapy plus CTLA-4 blockade in lung cancer. In the study overall: Objective responses were documented in around 18% of patients, with disease control in roughly 31%.

Germline loops: CDR1 GTSNPN, CDR2 SVGIG (reference sequence). With 4 bases clipped from V and 7 bases from J, the junction kept 24 bases outside the gene matches. The CDR3 runs to 21 residues. Produced via immunoSEQ multiplex PCR; TCRdb's table is partial and in-frame only. The repertoire has some 62,000 clones, 60% to 80% of them found once; the top ten carry approximately 4.4%. The study, taken as a whole, reports: Clones derived from tumor TCRs expanded in blood after radiotherapy plus ipilimumab.

Comment on this clone: The antigen is not known.

The chain uses TRBV30 and TRBJ1-6, with 11 bases identical to TRBD1. The source was peripheral blood, collected from a patient treated with radiotherapy plus ipilimumab. The clonotype was recovered from a human donor with non-small cell lung cancer who had a complete response to radiotherapy plus ipilimumab. The CDR3 DNA sequence: TGTGCCTGGACCCCGGGACAGGGGGTCTTTTCTACTAGCCCGGGAAATTCACCCCTCCACTTT. This codes for CAWTPGQGVFSTSPGNSPLHF.